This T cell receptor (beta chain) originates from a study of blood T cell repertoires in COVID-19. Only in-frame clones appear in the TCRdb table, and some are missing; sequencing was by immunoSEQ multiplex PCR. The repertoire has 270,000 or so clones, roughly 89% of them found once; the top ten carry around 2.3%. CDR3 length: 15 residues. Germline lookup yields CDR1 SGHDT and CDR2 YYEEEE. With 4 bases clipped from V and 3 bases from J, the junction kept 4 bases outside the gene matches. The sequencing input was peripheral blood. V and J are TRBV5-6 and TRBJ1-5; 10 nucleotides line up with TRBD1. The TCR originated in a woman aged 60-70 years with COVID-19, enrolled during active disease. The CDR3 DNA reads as TGTGCCAGCAGCGACAGGGGGCTACTCAATCAGCCCCAGCATTTT. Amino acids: CASSDRGLLNQPQHF.